There are a few counts of the clone carrying this T cell receptor (beta chain). What it binds is unknown. The data were taken from a study of T cells after yellow fever vaccination. TCRdb itself ran the 5' RACE reads through MiXCR, one entry per CDR3 protein. The sample records 300,000 to 350,000 distinct CDR3 sequences, under 5% being singletons. Notes on the study in general: Booster samples showed a return of most primary-vaccination clones (around 96% CD4, about 85% CD8). Shared CD4/CD8 clonotypes were a small share, likely from convergent recombination.

This clonotype was sampled from a man younger than 35 who received the YFV17D yellow fever vaccine. The sample here was PBMCs, taken 5 days after the yellow fever booster vaccination.

As DNA, the CDR3 is TGTGCCAGCAGCTCGAGGTCCGGGACAACTAATGAAAAACTGTTTTTT. This sequence encodes CASSSRSGTTNEKLFF. The chain has TRBV7-9 and TRBJ1-4; D ambiguous. Germline V lookup: CDR1 SEHNR, CDR2 FQNEAQ (reference sequence). The CDR3 contains 16 residues. Deletions cut 4 bases from V and 0 bases from J, with 12 bases between.